The present T cell receptor beta chain was sequenced within a study of human thymus T cells. CDR3 length: 18 amino acids. Trimming took 0 bases from V and 3 from J; bases not matched to a gene: 11. In germline, CDR1 is LGHNA, CDR2 YSLEER. Using immunoSEQ multiplex PCR, the repertoire was profiled, and TCRdb retains in-frame clones only, with some absent. The sample has about 130,000 clones; over 85% are singletons. About this clone itself: Its antigen is not known.

Regarding the study as a whole: Use of V and J genes seemed skewed within the thymic and blood repertoires.

Thymic resections from corrective heart surgery supplied the tissue. Sequencing was carried out using thymus tissue. This TCR was sampled from a boy in the first two years of life with a congenital heart defect but otherwise immunologically healthy. The chain couples TRBV4-3 to TRBJ2-7, with TRBD1 matching over 10 bases. Here the CDR3 reads CASSQDRGRGDRGYEQYF. In nucleotides, the CDR3 is TGCGCCAGCAGCCAAGATAGGGGCAGGGGGGACAGGGGCTACGAGCAGTACTTC.